These 21 T cell receptor beta chains were all obtained from the same sample, sequenced in a study of cytomegalovirus exposure and HLA in healthy donors. Amplification used 60 Vbeta primers and 13 Jbeta primers. Sequencing used immunoSEQ multiplex PCR; TCRdb keeps in-frame clones, though not all of them. The table lists 150,000 to 200,000 clones, roughly four fifths of them singletons, with about 1% in the top ten. The sample was PBMCs. These receptors were taken from a middle-aged woman in good health and CMV-seronegative.

This clone has only one observation. V gene TRBV2 combines with J gene TRBJ2-5, with D possibly TRBD1 on 5 matching bases. Trimming took off 8 bases at V and 4 bases at J, with 11 bases between the two ends. The CDR3 contains 12 residues. The germline CDR1 and CDR2 sequences are SNHLY and FYNNEI. CDR3 sequence (DNA): TGTGCCAGCGGGTGGGGCGCAGAGACCCAGTACTTC. This translates into CASGWGAETQYF. The full variable domain, with the rest looked up from reference TRBV2 and TRBJ2-5, is EPEVTQTPSHQVTQMGQEVILRCVPISNHLYFYWYRQILGQKVEFLVSFYNNEISEKSEIFDDQFSVERPDGSNFTLKIRSTKLEDSAMYFCASGWGAETQYFGPGTRLLVL.

The chain has TRBV2 and TRBJ2-5; D possibly corresponds to TRBD2 (6 bases). V was cut by 4 bases and J by 5 bases, with 14 bases left in between. Germline V gene data show CDR1 as SNHLY and CDR2 as FYNNEI. The CDR3 totals 14 residues. In DNA, the CDR3 is TGTGCCAGCAGTGTCTGGGGGGTGAGGGAGACCCAGTACTTC. Encoded protein: CASSVWGVRETQYF.

V gene TRBV18 combines with J gene TRBJ2-7, with unresolved D. Germline V gene lookup returns CDR1 KGHSH and CDR2 LQKENI. The CDR3 contains 12 residues. V was shortened by 3 bases and J by 2 bases, with 5 bases between the two germline ends. The CDR3 reads CASSPSPYEQYF. The CDR3 DNA sequence: TGTGCCAGCTCACCTAGCCCCTACGAGCAGTACTTC. The entire variable domain, with the rest obtained from reference TRBV18 and TRBJ2-7, is as follows: NAGVMQNPRHLVRRRGQEARLRCSPMKGHSHVYWYRQLPEEGLKFMVYLQKENIIDESGMPKERFSAEFPKEGPSILRIQQVVRGDSAAYFCASSPSPYEQYFGPGTRLTVT.

CDR3 sequence (DNA): TGTGCCAGCAGTTTCTGGACAGGGGGAAGGCATCAGCCCCAGCATTTT. Its translation is CASSFWTGGRHQPQHF. The J gene is TRBJ1-5, the V gene TRBV28, with 10 bases identical to TRBD1. The germline CDR1 and CDR2 sequences are MDHEN and SYDVKM. V was pared by 3 bases and J by 5 bases, with 7 bases of the junction left unmatched. The CDR3 is made up of 16 amino acids.

Note on this clone: Other DNA sequences within the sample encode an identical CDR3. The chain uses TRBV27 and TRBJ1-2; no firm D call. Germline V CDR1 and CDR2: MNHEY, SMNVEV (reference sequence). The V and J ends lost 2 bases and 1 base respectively, with 8 bases between them. This CDR3 is built from 14 residues. In nucleotides, the CDR3 is TGTGCCAGCAGTTTAAGAGGTGGTAACTATGGCTACACCTTC. Its protein product is CASSLRGGNYGYTF.

The chain joins TRBV28 to TRBJ1-5, with D unclear. Germline CDR1 is MDHEN and CDR2 is SYDVKM. V shed 8 bases and J shed 4 bases, with 18 bases lying between them. CDR3 length: 15 residues. The DNA for the CDR3 is TGTGCCAGCCATTCCCGTCGCGGTCTTAATCAGCCCCAGCATTTT. Translated: CASHSRRGLNQPQHF.

The genes are TRBV9 and TRBJ2-1, with D possibly being TRBD1 (5 bases). Trimming removed 1 base from V and 8 bases from J, with 13 bases in between. The germline V gene encodes CDR1 SGDLS and CDR2 YYNGEE. CDR3 length equals 14 residues. The CDR3 DNA follows: TGTGCCAGCAGCGTACAGGGAACAATGGATGAGCAGTTCTTC. This translates into CASSVQGTMDEQFF.

The chain carries TRBV28 and TRBJ2-3; 14 positions agree with TRBD2. This CDR3 region has 18 residues. The junction had 10 bases not matched to a gene; V was cut back by 6 bases and J by 2 bases. Germline V gene sequence: CDR1 MDHEN, CDR2 SYDVKM. CDR3 nucleotides: TGTGCCAGCAGGGGGACTAGCGGGAGATCAAGTATCACAGATACGCAGTATTTT. This sequence encodes CASRGTSGRSSITDTQYF.

This clone was detected only once. V gene TRBV6-1 combines with J gene TRBJ2-7; D gene unclear. The ends were cut back, 3 bases at V and 7 bases at J, with 7 bases in the middle. Germline V gives CDR1 MNHNS, CDR2 SASEGT. This CDR3 has 11 residues. The CDR3 bases are TGTGCCAGCAGTGACCGGAGAGAGCAGTACTTC. Protein: CASSDRREQYF.

V gene TRBV7-5 combines with J gene TRBJ2-2; the D segment call TRBD2 is taken from the table without a DNA check. TRBV7-5 is a documented pseudogene. This CDR3 is 17 amino acids long. The CDR3 loop is CARSRRLAGGRTGELFF. The CDR3 DNA sequence: TGTGCCAGAAGCCGTCGACTAGCGGGAGGGCGCACCGGGGAGCTGTTTTTT.

The chain links TRBV19 to TRBJ1-2; 10 nucleotides align to TRBD1. The CDR3 contains 14 residues. Germline V gene data show CDR1 as LNHDA and CDR2 as SQIVND (reference sequence). J was trimmed by 8 bases and V by 4 bases; bases with no gene match: 7. The CDR3 bases are TGTGCCAGTAGTAATAGACAGGGGGCGCCGGGCTACACCTTC. It codes for CASSNRQGAPGYTF.

The chain carries TRBV2 and TRBJ2-3; TRBD2 aligns across 14 bases. Germline CDR1 and CDR2: SNHLY and FYNNEI. This CDR3 has 19 residues. V lost 4 bases and J lost 4; bases outside the gene matches: 13. The CDR3 DNA reads as TGTGCCAGCAGTGCCGGGGGACTAGCGGGAGTCGGGATGTCAGATACGCAGTATTTT. As protein: CASSAGGLAGVGMSDTQYF.

This clone has more than one count but fewer than ten. This rearrangement joins TRBV6-1 to TRBJ2-3; the match to TRBD1 covers 10 bases. This CDR3 contains 15 residues. Looked up from germline, CDR1 is MNHNS and CDR2 is SASEGT. J was trimmed by 2 bases and V by 6 bases; bases with no gene match: 5. The CDR3 bases are TGTGCCAGCAGCTCGGGACAGGGGTTCACAGATACGCAGTATTTT. Translated, it gives CASSSGQGFTDTQYF.

As DNA, the CDR3 is TGTGCCAGTTCCCCCGATGCAGCGGGCGCCAGGAGCAATGAGCAGTTCTTC. Protein: CASSPDAAGARSNEQFF. The V gene is TRBV19, the J gene TRBJ2-1; D is perhaps TRBD2 (6 bases). V was clipped by 8 bases and J by 6 bases, with 26 bases between them. Germline loops: CDR1 LNHDA, CDR2 SQIVND (reference sequence). The CDR3 spans 17 residues.

This clone showed up just a few times. The gene calls are TRBV6-5 and TRBJ1-4; D possibly corresponds to TRBD1 (5 bases). Trimming stripped 4 bases from V and 4 bases from J, with 10 bases between. Germline CDR1 MNHEY, CDR2 SVGAGI. The CDR3 has 14 amino acids. Here the CDR3 DNA reads TGTGCCAGCAGTTCCGACAGCTTTAATGAAAAACTGTTTTTT. This encodes CASSSDSFNEKLFF.

This chain links TRBV28 with TRBJ1-2; 8 bases are a match to TRBD1. CDR3 length: 13 amino acids. The V gene's germline CDR1 is MDHEN and CDR2 SYDVKM. The ends lost 4 bases at V and 8 bases at J; junction bases unmatched: 6. The CDR3 region is CASSSQDRVGYTF. For the CDR3, the DNA is TGTGCCAGCAGTTCACAGGACAGGGTCGGCTACACCTTC.

V gene TRBV2 combines with J gene TRBJ1-2; D is perhaps TRBD1 (5 bases). Looked up from germline, CDR1 is SNHLY and CDR2 is FYNNEI. V lost 9 bases, J lost 4 bases, and 12 bases lay in between. The CDR3 runs 12 residues. CDR3 nucleotide sequence: TGTGCCAGTTCCCGACAGCCCTATGGCTACACCTTC. Protein sequence: CASSRQPYGYTF.

J is TRBJ2-1 and V is TRBV9, with D possibly TRBD2 on 6 matching bases. Per the germline V gene, CDR1 is SGDLS and CDR2 is YYNGEE. Between the trimmed V and J ends, which lost 4 bases and 0 bases, there was a span of 14 bases. CDR3 length equals 16 residues. The chain's CDR3 is CASSISSGYSYNEQFF. CDR3 bases: TGTGCCAGCAGCATCAGTAGCGGCTACTCCTACAATGAGCAGTTCTTC.

This chain joins TRBV18 and TRBJ1-3, with 9 bases fitting TRBD1. This CDR3 has 15 amino acids. Germline-derived CDR1 and CDR2 are KGHSH and LQKENI. Trimming removed 4 bases from V and 0 bases from J; junction bases left unmatched: 1. The CDR3 DNA follows: TGTGCCAGCTCACAGGGACAGGGCTCTGGAAACACCATATATTTT. Translating gives CASSQGQGSGNTIYF.

The chain has TRBV19 and TRBJ1-5; D ambiguous. Germline V gene lookup returns CDR1 LNHDA and CDR2 SQIVND (reference sequence). The V and J ends lost 1 base and 4 bases respectively, with 5 bases between them. This CDR3 has 13 residues. CDR3 coding DNA: TGTGCCAGTAGTATAGCGGAGAATCAGCCCCAGCATTTT. Residues: CASSIAENQPQHF.

A few counts support this clone. The chain employs TRBV2 and TRBJ2-4; weak D call: TRBD2 (5 bases). V dropped 6 bases and J dropped 6 bases, with 15 bases sitting between them. Per the germline V gene, CDR1 is SNHLY and CDR2 is FYNNEI. The length of the CDR3 is 14 residues. The CDR3 sequence is CASRDSLRRNIQYF. CDR3 DNA sequence: TGTGCCAGCAGGGACTCCTTACGGAGAAACATTCAGTACTTC.